The sequence of this TCR beta chain was determined in a study of cytomegalovirus exposure and HLA in healthy donors. Researchers ran the PCR with 60 Vbeta and 13 Jbeta primers. Assay used: immunoSEQ multiplex PCR; TCRdb lists only in-frame clones, some missing. The sample has around 150,000 clones, over 75% seen once. The CDR3 is 16 amino acids. V shed 0 bases and J shed 6 bases, with 19 bases lying between them. Germline lookup yields CDR1 SQVTM and CDR2 ANQGSEA. The sequenced sample was PBMCs. The receptor was isolated from a man aged 45-65 years in good health and CMV-seropositive. This chain joins TRBV29-1 and TRBJ2-3; no clear D. The CDR3 sequence: CSVEDLAGFLRDTQYF. The CDR3, as DNA: TGCAGCGTTGAAGATCTTGCCGGGTTCCTGCGGGATACGCAGTATTTT.